What follows are 28 T cell receptor beta chains derived from one specimen sequenced in a study of cytomegalovirus exposure and HLA in healthy donors. The PCR made use of 60 Vbeta and 13 Jbeta primers. The data were produced by immunoSEQ multiplex PCR, yet TCRdb's version contains in-frame clones alone and is incomplete. The table has 75,000 to 90,000 clones, about 80% seen once. The sequenced sample consisted of PBMCs. These receptors were collected from a man in his fifties in good health and CMV-seronegative.

The chain has TRBV28 and TRBJ2-7; possibly TRBD1 for D (6 bases). The germline gives CDR1 MDHEN, CDR2 SYDVKM. V was trimmed by 5 bases and J by 2 bases, leaving 16 bases between them. The CDR3 is made up of 15 amino acids. CDR3 nucleotide sequence: TGTGCCAGCAGTGACGGCCAGCAGGGGACCTACGAGCAGTACTTC. The encoded protein is CASSDGQQGTYEQYF.

V is TRBV5-1 and J is TRBJ2-3, with TRBD2 matching 8 bases. V was clipped by 2 bases and J by 6 bases; unmatched bases: 5. Germline V lookup: CDR1 SGHRS, CDR2 YFSETQ. This CDR3 is 14 amino acids long. The CDR3 nucleotides read TGCGCCAGCAGCTTCGGGGGGGAGGGGGATACGCAGTATTTT. Protein product: CASSFGGEGDTQYF.

The genes are TRBV5-1 and TRBJ1-6; TRBD1 matches 7 bases. Germline V gene sequence: CDR1 SGHRS, CDR2 YFSETQ. After removal of 0 bases from V and 8 bases from J, the junction contained 5 bases not matched to a gene. The length of the CDR3 is 15 residues. CDR3 protein: CASSLGGGADSPLHF. The CDR3 DNA reads TGCGCCAGCAGCTTGGGAGGGGGCGCGGATTCACCCCTCCACTTT.

This clone was seen only a few times. The chain recombines TRBV5-6 with TRBJ1-5; weak D call: TRBD1 (6 bases). Trimming left V 4 bases short and J 6 bases short, with 8 bases between. The CDR3 totals 12 residues. Germline V gene sequence: CDR1 SGHDT, CDR2 YYEEEE. The CDR3 DNA reads TGTGCCAGCAGCAGGGGGGGTCAGCCCCAGCATTTT. The encoded protein is CASSRGGQPQHF.

J is TRBJ2-5 and V is TRBV4-2; D ambiguous. Trimming cost V 0 bases and J 4 bases, with 12 bases left between them. CDR1 LGHNA and CDR2 YNFKEQ come from the germline V gene. This CDR3 has 15 residues. The CDR3 DNA is TGTGCCAGCAGCCAAGAAAGGAGACCACCAGAGACCCAGTACTTC. Protein sequence: CASSQERRPPETQYF.

The chain has TRBV2 and TRBJ2-1; TRBD1 matches 11 bases. With 7 bases clipped from V and 15 bases from J, the junction kept 14 bases outside the gene matches. Germline V lookup: CDR1 SNHLY, CDR2 FYNNEI. The CDR3 length is 14 residues. As DNA, the CDR3 is TGTGCCAGCAAAGGACAGGGGGCGGCGTTGGGTCTGTTCTTC. The encoded protein is CASKGQGAALGLFF.

The chain has TRBV27 and TRBJ1-1; tentative D call: TRBD1 (6 bases). The length of the CDR3 is 14 residues. The V end lost 8 bases, the J end lost 1 base, and 14 bases lay between the germline ends. Germline-derived CDR1 and CDR2 are MNHEY and SMNVEV (reference sequence). DNA for the CDR3: TGTGCCAGCCGCTCTGCAGGGGCGAACACTGAAGCTTTCTTT. Translation gives CASRSAGANTEAFF.

This sequence joins TRBV7-9 and TRBJ2-6; D might be TRBD1 (6 bases). CDR1 and CDR2 (germline): SEHNR, FQNEAQ (reference sequence). CDR3 length: 18 residues. Trimming left V 5 bases short and J 0 bases short, with 17 bases between. CDR3 in DNA: TGTGCCAGCAGCCCCCAGGGGACACCCCTCTCTGGGGCCAACGTCCTGACTTTC. It specifies CASSPQGTPLSGANVLTF. Full variable domain (remainder filled in from reference TRBV7-9 and TRBJ2-6): DTGVSQNPRHKITKRGQNVTFRCDPISEHNRLYWYRQTLGQGPEFLTYFQNEAQLEKSRLLSDRFSAERPKGSFSTLEIQRTEQGDSAMYLCASSPQGTPLSGANVLTFGAGSRLTVL.

The chain couples TRBV28 to TRBJ2-7; TRBD2 agrees at 7 bases. This CDR3 comprises 15 residues. Germline CDR1 MDHEN, CDR2 SYDVKM. V shed 8 bases and J 6 bases; nucleotides not matched to a gene: 16. For the CDR3, the DNA is TGTGCCAGCTTAGTGTCTAGCGCCGGGGGGAGCGAGCAGTACTTC. It is translated as CASLVSSAGGSEQYF. Full variable domain (outside the CDR3, taken from reference TRBV28 and TRBJ2-7): DVKVTQSSRYLVKRTGEKVFLECVQDMDHENMFWYRQDPGLGLRLIYFSYDVKMKEKGDIPEGYSVSREKKERFSLILESASTNQTSMYLCASLVSSAGGSEQYFGPGTRLTVT.

This clone was detected a few times. V usage is TRBV2 and J usage is TRBJ1-2; a possible D gene is TRBD1 (5 bases). The germline gives CDR1 SNHLY, CDR2 FYNNEI. V was clipped by 7 bases and J by 3 bases, with 15 bases between them. The CDR3 is made up of 14 amino acids. This CDR3 is CASTRRGGDYGYTF. The CDR3 region has the DNA TGTGCCAGCACCCGGCGGGGAGGGGACTATGGCTACACCTTC.

V usage is TRBV6-1 and J usage is TRBJ2-5; tentatively, D is TRBD2 (5 bases). This CDR3 comprises 14 residues. V shed 1 base and J shed 6 bases, with 12 bases lying between them. The germline CDR1 and CDR2 sequences are MNHNS and SASEGT. The DNA of the CDR3 is TGTGCCAGCAGTGAAGAGGCGGGCGTTCAGACCCAGTACTTC. Translating gives CASSEEAGVQTQYF.

The chain employs TRBV6-1 and TRBJ1-6; TRBD1 is a possible D gene (5 bases). Trimming removed 2 bases from V and 5 bases from J, with 10 bases in between. The CDR3 totals 15 residues. CDR1 MNHNS and CDR2 SASEGT come from the germline V gene. The CDR3 sequence is CASSEQGRNNSPLHF. For the CDR3, the DNA is TGTGCCAGCAGTGAACAGGGTAGAAATAATTCACCCCTCCACTTT.

Comments on this clone: Mismatch with germline at one junction end may stem from a read error. The CDR3 reads CSSSIKRASRGAGELFF. The CDR3 DNA is TGTTCCAGCAGCATAAAAAGGGCTAGCAGGGGCGCCGGGGAGCTGTTTTTT. The chain has TRBV7-9 and TRBJ2-2; D is possibly TRBD1 (6 bases). The CDR3 is 17 amino acids. CDR1 is SEHNR and CDR2 is FQNEAQ in the germline V gene (reference sequence).

To note about this clone: Other nucleotide sequences from this sample produce the same CDR3. The rearrangement links TRBV7-3 to TRBJ2-5, with TRBD2 matching 10 bases. The CDR3 has 15 residues. Germline-derived CDR1 and CDR2 are SGHTA and FQGTGA. J was trimmed by 5 bases and V by 2 bases; bases with no gene match: 5. CDR3 nucleotide sequence: TGTGCCAGCAGCTTAGAGCGGGGGGGCCGGGAGACCCAGTACTTC. As protein: CASSLERGGRETQYF.

The genes are TRBV18 and TRBJ2-7; possible D gene TRBD2, 6 bases. Looked up from germline, CDR1 is KGHSH and CDR2 is LQKENI. The CDR3 contains 15 residues. Trimming left V 2 bases short and J 4 bases short, with 15 bases between. The CDR3: CASSPNGGGGYEQYF. CDR3 nucleotides: TGTGCCAGCTCACCAAACGGGGGTGGCGGGTACGAGCAGTACTTC.

The chain recombines TRBV28 with TRBJ1-2; D gene uncertain. The V and J ends lost 3 bases and 5 bases respectively, with 10 bases between them. In germline, CDR1 is MDHEN, CDR2 SYDVKM. This CDR3 has 13 amino acids. As DNA, the CDR3 is TGTGCCAGCAGTTTTGAGTTGCGATATGGCTACACCTTC. It specifies CASSFELRYGYTF.

The chain employs TRBV7-9 and TRBJ1-4, with 8 bases fitting TRBD1. The CDR3 covers 14 residues. With 4 bases clipped from V and 8 bases from J, the junction kept 6 bases outside the gene matches. CDR1 is SEHNR, CDR2 FQNEAQ, per germline (reference sequence). The CDR3 region is CASSSGQGREKLFF. The DNA of the CDR3 is TGTGCCAGCAGCTCCGGACAGGGACGGGAAAAACTGTTTTTT.

The J gene is TRBJ1-6, the V gene TRBV6-4; 7 nucleotides align to TRBD1. The CDR3 has 15 residues. J gave up 2 bases and V 5 bases, and 3 bases lay outside the gene matches. From germline, CDR1 is MRHNA and CDR2 SNTAGT. The CDR3 region has the DNA TGTGCCAGCAGTCTACAGGGGACCTATAATTCACCCCTCCACTTT. Protein product: CASSLQGTYNSPLHF.

Only a few counts were recorded for this clone. CDR3 loop: CATLSRDSASEQYF. The CDR3 bases are TGTGCCACGTTATCTCGGGACAGCGCGTCCGAGCAGTACTTC. This chain links TRBV27 with TRBJ2-7, with 7 bases matching TRBD1. Germline CDR1 is MNHEY and CDR2 is SMNVEV (reference sequence). V lost 10 bases to trimming and J lost 6 bases; unmatched junction nucleotides: 15. The CDR3 loop spans 14 amino acids.

The chain has TRBV19 and TRBJ1-2, with D perhaps matching TRBD1 (5 bases). Per the germline V gene, CDR1 is LNHDA and CDR2 is SQIVND (reference sequence). This CDR3 has 13 amino acids. V shed 3 bases and J shed 3 bases, with 8 bases lying between them. CDR3 protein: CASSIQGDYGYTF. CDR3 DNA sequence: TGTGCCAGTAGTATCCAGGGTGACTATGGCTACACCTTC.

The table lists this clone with a few counts. The chain is built from TRBV6-5 and TRBJ2-7; 7 nucleotides match TRBD1. The germline CDR1 and CDR2 sequences are MNHEY and SVGAGI. The junction had 4 bases not matched to a gene; V was cut back by 5 bases and J by 3 bases. The CDR3 loop spans 13 amino acids. CDR3 amino acids: CASSGWDSYEQYF. DNA of the CDR3: TGTGCCAGCAGTGGCTGGGACAGCTACGAGCAGTACTTC.

The V call is TRBV30, the J call TRBJ1-1; D uncertain. The V gene lost 0 bases and the J gene lost 4 bases, with 12 bases spanning the gap. From germline, CDR1 is GTSNPN and CDR2 SVGIG (reference sequence). The CDR3 totals 14 residues. The CDR3 DNA is TGTGCCTGGAGTGTAGGCCACGGGTCCACTGAAGCTTTCTTT. Its protein is CAWSVGHGSTEAFF.

This sequence joins TRBV7-2 and TRBJ2-3; D gene ambiguous. The CDR3 is made up of 12 amino acids. Germline lookup yields CDR1 SGHTA and CDR2 FQGNSA. V lost 4 bases to trimming and J lost 0 bases, with 2 bases between them. In DNA, the CDR3 is TGTGCCAGCAGCTCTAGCACAGATACGCAGTATTTT. Protein sequence: CASSSSTDTQYF.

This clone was recorded only once. The sample contains more than one DNA sequence encoding this CDR3. The chain employs TRBV5-1 and TRBJ2-7, with 7 bases that match TRBD2. The V gene's germline CDR1 is SGHRS and CDR2 YFSETQ. Trimming took 0 bases from V and 1 from J; bases not matched to a gene: 4. CDR3 length: 15 amino acids. CDR3 protein: CASSLVGGGSYEQYF. CDR3 nucleotide sequence: TGCGCCAGCAGCTTGGTAGGCGGGGGTTCCTACGAGCAGTACTTC.

This chain connects TRBV7-9 to TRBJ1-4; 8 nucleotides align to TRBD1. V shed 4 bases and J 3 bases; nucleotides not matched to a gene: 4. The germline V gene encodes CDR1 SEHNR and CDR2 FQNEAQ (reference sequence). The CDR3 is made up of 15 amino acids. The CDR3 loop reads CASSSQDRANEKLFF. The CDR3 DNA is TGTGCCAGCAGCTCGCAGGACAGGGCTAATGAAAAACTGTTTTTT. Complete variable domain (other parts from reference TRBV7-9 and TRBJ1-4): DTGVSQNPRHKITKRGQNVTFRCDPISEHNRLYWYRQTLGQGPEFLTYFQNEAQLEKSRLLSDRFSAERPKGSFSTLEIQRTEQGDSAMYLCASSSQDRANEKLFFGSGTQLSVL.

V gene TRBV5-1 combines with J gene TRBJ1-2; 9 bases are shared with TRBD1. Germline V gene data show CDR1 as SGHRS and CDR2 as YFSETQ. Trimming at V came to 4 bases and at J to 3 bases, leaving 4 bases not matched to a gene. The CDR3 loop spans 14 amino acids. CDR3 amino acids: CASSRTGEDYGYTF. The CDR3 DNA reads TGCGCCAGCAGCAGGACAGGGGAGGACTATGGCTACACCTTC.

V gene TRBV10-3 combines with J gene TRBJ2-3; TRBD2 is a possible D gene (6 bases). V was shortened by 5 bases and J by 5 bases, with 14 bases between the two germline ends. Germline CDR1 and CDR2: ENHRY and SYGVKD. This CDR3 contains 14 residues. CDR3 DNA: TGTGCCATCAGTCCGACCGCGGGGTTAGATACGCAGTATTTT. This sequence encodes CAISPTAGLDTQYF.

The gene calls are TRBV7-2 and TRBJ2-3; 8 nucleotides match TRBD2. Losses at the gene ends were 5 bases for V and 1 base for J; bases not matched to a gene: 8. There are 16 residues in the CDR3. Germline loops: CDR1 SGHTA, CDR2 FQGNSA. The CDR3 spells CASSPWSGGRTDTQYF. The CDR3 nucleotides read TGTGCCAGCAGCCCATGGAGCGGGGGCCGCACAGATACGCAGTATTTT.